This passage covers 21 T cell receptor beta chains from one sample sequenced in a study of blood T cell repertoires in COVID-19. The data were produced by immunoSEQ multiplex PCR, yet TCRdb's version contains in-frame clones alone and is incomplete. Of some 240,000 clones in the sample, around 90% were seen once. The sequencing sample was made of peripheral blood. These receptors were taken from a man aged 55 to 70 who had recovered from COVID-19.

The chain joins TRBV15 to TRBJ2-1, with TRBD2 matching 8 bases. The trim removed 0 bases at V and 4 bases at J, leaving 14 bases unmatched. Germline assignment: CDR1 LNHNV and CDR2 YYDKDF (reference sequence). The length of the CDR3 is 19 residues. CDR3 protein: CATSRDLQWRGDYYNEQFF. The DNA for the CDR3 is TGTGCCACCAGCAGAGATCTTCAGTGGCGGGGGGACTATTACAATGAGCAGTTCTTC.

The chain couples TRBV12-5 to TRBJ1-1; D call uncertain. The length of the CDR3 is 13 residues. V was pared by 0 bases and J by 13 bases, with 15 bases between. The germline V gene has CDR1 LGHNT and CDR2 FRNRAP. The DNA for the CDR3 is TGTGCTAGTGGTTTGGTAAGCGGGTCCGAGGGTTTCTTT. It yields the protein CASGLVSGSEGFF. The entire variable domain, with the rest obtained from reference TRBV12-5 and TRBJ1-1, is as follows: DARVTQTPRHKVTEMGQEVTMRCQPILGHNTVFWYRQTMMQGLELLAYFRNRAPLDDSGMPKDRFSAEMPDATLATLKIQPSEPRDSAVYFCASGLVSGSEGFFGQGTRLTVV.

This rearrangement joins TRBV24-1 to TRBJ2-1; 7 bases align to TRBD1. CDR3 length: 17 amino acids. Germline V gene data show CDR1 as KGHDR and CDR2 as SFDVKD. The junction had 7 bases not matched to a gene; V was cut back by 3 bases and J by 0 bases. The CDR3 bases are TGTGCCACCAGTGATCCCGGGACAGCCCTCTCCTACAATGAGCAGTTCTTC. This codes for CATSDPGTALSYNEQFF.

This chain connects TRBV3-1 (or the pseudogene TRBV3-2) to TRBJ1-1; 9 bases match TRBD1. From germline, CDR1 is LGHDT and CDR2 YNNKEL (reference sequence). The V segment lost 6 bases and the J segment 2 bases; nucleotides outside the gene matches: 10. The CDR3 has 16 amino acids. CDR3 loop: CASRLTSTGGNTEAFF. CDR3 in DNA: TGTGCCAGCAGACTTACCTCAACAGGGGGCAACACTGAAGCTTTCTTT.

This chain's CDR3 is CASSPSGGSYNEQFF. CDR3 coding DNA: TGTGCCAGCAGTCCAAGCGGGGGGTCCTACAATGAGCAGTTCTTC. The chain has TRBV2 and TRBJ2-1, with 9 bases identical to TRBD2. Looked up from germline, CDR1 is SNHLY and CDR2 is FYNNEI. There are 15 residues in the CDR3. Losses at the gene ends were 5 bases for V and 1 base for J; bases not matched to a gene: 3.

The V gene is TRBV19, the J gene TRBJ2-7; D is possibly TRBD1 (6 bases). The CDR3 is made up of 13 amino acids. V was cut by 5 bases and J by 5 bases, with 13 bases left in between. Germline V CDR1 and CDR2: LNHDA, SQIVND (reference sequence). CDR3 region: CASSARGMDEQYF. In DNA form, the CDR3 reads TGTGCCAGTAGTGCCAGGGGAATGGACGAGCAGTACTTC. The variable domain in full, with the rest retrieved from reference TRBV19 and TRBJ2-7, is DGGITQSPKYLFRKEGQNVTLSCEQNLNHDAMYWYRQDPGQGLRLIYYSQIVNDFQKGDIAEGYSVSREKKESFPLTVTSAQKNPTAFYLCASSARGMDEQYFGPGTRLTVT.

This chain joins TRBV30 and TRBJ1-6; TRBD1 is a possible D gene (5 bases). CDR1 is GTSNPN and CDR2 is SVGIG in the germline V gene (reference sequence). The CDR3 contains 15 residues. Trimming cost V 0 bases and J 14 bases, with 20 bases left between them. The CDR3 nucleotides are TGTGCCTGGAGTGTAATCGTGCCAGGGCTAACGACCCTCCACTTT. It encodes CAWSVIVPGLTTLHF.

This chain connects TRBV15 to TRBJ1-4; 9 nucleotides agree with TRBD1. V shed 5 bases, J shed 8 bases, and the junction held 9 bases outside the gene matches. Germline V gene sequence: CDR1 LNHNV, CDR2 YYDKDF (reference sequence). This CDR3 has 15 residues. The CDR3 DNA reads TGTGCCACCAGCGGTCGGGACAGGGAGGGAGAAAAACTGTTTTTT. This gives the protein CATSGRDREGEKLFF. Combining the CDR3 with reference TRBV15 and TRBJ1-4 gives the whole variable domain DAMVIQNPRYQVTQFGKPVTLSCSQTLNHNVMYWYQQKSSQAPKLLFHYYDKDFNNEADTPDNFQSRRPNTSFCFLDIRSPGLGDTAMYLCATSGRDREGEKLFFGSGTQLSVL.

The chain joins TRBV30 to TRBJ1-5; D is unclear. V was cut by 3 bases and J by 4 bases, with 13 bases left in between. CDR1 is GTSNPN and CDR2 is SVGIG in the germline V gene (reference sequence). The CDR3 covers 14 residues. Written as DNA, the CDR3 is TGTGCCTGGAGCCCGGGTCTTTCAAATCAGCCCCAGCATTTT. This sequence encodes CAWSPGLSNQPQHF.

This chain connects TRBV2 to TRBJ2-7; 8 bases are shared with TRBD1. The CDR3 contains 12 residues. The V gene end was trimmed by 6 bases and the J gene end by 5 bases; junction bases not matched to a gene: 3. Germline CDR1 SNHLY, CDR2 FYNNEI. CDR3 nucleotides: TGTGCCAGCAGCGGGACAGGTAACGAGCAGTACGTC. Its translation is CASSGTGNEQYV.

The chain couples TRBV2 to TRBJ1-5; 8 positions agree with TRBD1. The CDR3 runs to 16 residues. The V gene end was trimmed by 10 bases and the J gene end by 2 bases; junction bases not matched to a gene: 13. From germline, CDR1 is SNHLY and CDR2 FYNNEI. Written as DNA, the CDR3 is TGTGCCACCAAAAAGGGGGCAGGGGGCCGCAATCAGCCCCAGCATTTT. It specifies CATKKGAGGRNQPQHF.

The V gene is TRBV7-9, the J gene TRBJ2-1; D remains ambiguous. V lost 1 base, J lost 4 bases, and 17 bases lay in between. Germline CDR1 SEHNR, CDR2 FQNEAQ (reference sequence). The CDR3 sequence is 17 residues long. CDR3 region: CASSLGSRSLEYNEQFF. The CDR3 bases are TGTGCCAGCAGCTTAGGTTCCCGATCGCTTGAGTACAATGAGCAGTTCTTC.

This clone was counted only a few times. The CDR3 DNA is TGTGCCCAGGGAGGCTCTGGAAACACCATATATTTT. Amino acid sequence: CAQGGSGNTIYF. This rearrangement joins TRBV30 to TRBJ1-3; D is possibly TRBD1 (5 bases). This CDR3 has 12 amino acids. Germline assignment: CDR1 GTSNPN and CDR2 SVGIG (reference sequence). Trimming took off 8 bases at V and 0 bases at J, with 8 bases between the two ends. The full variable domain, rest sourced from reference TRBV30 and TRBJ1-3, is SQTIHQWPATLVQPVGSPLSLECTVEGTSNPNLYWYRQAAGRGLQLLFYSVGIGQISSEVPQNLSASRPQDRQFILSSKKLLLSDSGFYLCAQGGSGNTIYFGEGSWLTVV.

About this clone: This sample also contains other DNA sequences that code for the same CDR3. V is TRBV2 and J is TRBJ1-6; 8 nucleotides match TRBD1. CDR3 length equals 14 residues. Germline-derived CDR1 and CDR2 are SNHLY and FYNNEI. The V and J ends lost 4 bases and 7 bases, in that order; junction bases with no gene match: 3. The chain's CDR3 is CASSARTGNSPLHF. The DNA of the CDR3 is TGTGCCAGCAGTGCGAGGACAGGGAATTCACCCCTCCACTTT.

The chain couples TRBV6-1 to TRBJ1-4, with D possibly matching TRBD1 (6 bases). V was cut by 2 bases and J by 4 bases, with 11 bases left in between. The CDR3 sequence is 15 residues long. Germline values: CDR1 MNHNS, CDR2 SASEGT. The CDR3 region is CASSENRANNEKLFF. CDR3 bases: TGTGCCAGCAGTGAAAACAGGGCTAATAATGAAAAACTGTTTTTT.

V and J are TRBV7-9 and TRBJ2-2; D is perhaps TRBD1 (6 bases). From germline, CDR1 is SEHNR and CDR2 FQNEAQ (reference sequence). The CDR3 runs to 15 residues. V was pared by 3 bases and J by 0 bases, with 8 bases between. The CDR3 coding sequence is TGTGCCAGCAGCTTGGGACACCCGAACACCGGGGAGCTGTTTTTT. It specifies CASSLGHPNTGELFF.

This clone was detected a few times. The rearrangement joins TRBV2 to TRBJ2-3; no firm D call. The V and J ends lost 4 bases and 2 bases respectively, with 7 bases between them. The CDR3 length is 13 residues. Germline V gives CDR1 SNHLY, CDR2 FYNNEI. This CDR3 reads CASSGLSTDTQYF. Here the CDR3 DNA reads TGTGCCAGCAGTGGACTGTCCACAGATACGCAGTATTTT.

The chain links TRBV29-1 to TRBJ2-3; possible D gene TRBD1, 5 bases. V was shortened by 5 bases and J by 4 bases, with 16 bases between the two germline ends. In germline, CDR1 is SQVTM, CDR2 ANQGSEA. The CDR3 consists of 14 residues. CDR3 coding DNA: TGCAGCGTTTACAGGCCCCTAGAGGCAGATACGCAGTATTTT. Its protein is CSVYRPLEADTQYF.

The genes are TRBV9 and TRBJ2-1; 14 bases map to TRBD2. The V and J ends lost 4 bases and 3 bases, in that order; junction bases with no gene match: 9. Germline assignment: CDR1 SGDLS and CDR2 YYNGEE. The CDR3 contains 18 residues. The CDR3: CASSSGLAGGPNYNEQFF. CDR3 coding DNA: TGTGCCAGCAGCTCCGGACTAGCGGGGGGCCCGAACTACAATGAGCAGTTCTTC.

This chain connects TRBV5-6 to TRBJ2-7; 7 bases map to TRBD2. In germline, CDR1 is SGHDT, CDR2 YYEEEE. Germline trimming cut 4 bases from V and 2 bases from J; bases unmatched to any gene: 3. The CDR3 contains 13 residues. CDR3 region: CASSEGLTYEQYV. The CDR3 DNA follows: TGTGCCAGCAGCGAGGGACTAACCTACGAGCAGTACGTC.

V is TRBV7-2 and J is TRBJ2-1; 8 bases are a match to TRBD2. V shed 4 bases, J shed 8 bases, and the junction held 13 bases outside the gene matches. Germline CDR1 SGHTA, CDR2 FQGNSA. The CDR3 contains 16 residues. The CDR3 nucleotides are TGTGCCAGCAGCTCACAGACCGGGACTAGTAGAGATGAGCAGTTCTTC. This sequence encodes CASSSQTGTSRDEQFF.